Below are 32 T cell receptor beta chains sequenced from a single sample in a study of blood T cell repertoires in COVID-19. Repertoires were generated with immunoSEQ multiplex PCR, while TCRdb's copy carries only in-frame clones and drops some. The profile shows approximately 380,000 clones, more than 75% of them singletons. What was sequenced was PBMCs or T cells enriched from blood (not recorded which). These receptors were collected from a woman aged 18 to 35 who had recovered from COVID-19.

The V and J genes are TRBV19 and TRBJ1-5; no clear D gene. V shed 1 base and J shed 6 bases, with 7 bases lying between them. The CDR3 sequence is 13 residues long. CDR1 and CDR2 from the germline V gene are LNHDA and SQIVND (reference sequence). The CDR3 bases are TGTGCCAGTAGTATAGTAATGAGTCAGCCCCAGCATTTT. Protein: CASSIVMSQPQHF. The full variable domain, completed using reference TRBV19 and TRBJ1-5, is DGGITQSPKYLFRKEGQNVTLSCEQNLNHDAMYWYRQDPGQGLRLIYYSQIVNDFQKGDIAEGYSVSREKKESFPLTVTSAQKNPTAFYLCASSIVMSQPQHFGDGTRLSIL.

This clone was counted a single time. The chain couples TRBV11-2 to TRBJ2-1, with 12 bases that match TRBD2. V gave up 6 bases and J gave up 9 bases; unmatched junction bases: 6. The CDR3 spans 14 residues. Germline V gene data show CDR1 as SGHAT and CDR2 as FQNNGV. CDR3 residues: CASRASGGVLEQFF. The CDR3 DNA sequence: TGTGCCAGCAGGGCTAGCGGGGGGGTTCTTGAGCAGTTCTTC.

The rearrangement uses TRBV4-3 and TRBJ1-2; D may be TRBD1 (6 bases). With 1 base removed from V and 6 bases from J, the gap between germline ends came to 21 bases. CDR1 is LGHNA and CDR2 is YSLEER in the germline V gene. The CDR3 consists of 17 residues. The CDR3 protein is CASSQALVSGAVHGYTF. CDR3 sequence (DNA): TGCGCCAGCAGCCAAGCCCTGGTGTCAGGGGCGGTCCATGGCTACACCTTC.

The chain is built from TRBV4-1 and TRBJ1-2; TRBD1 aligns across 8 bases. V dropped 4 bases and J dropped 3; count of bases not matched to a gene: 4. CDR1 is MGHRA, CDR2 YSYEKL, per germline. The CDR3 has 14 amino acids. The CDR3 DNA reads TGCGCCAGCAGCCGGACAGGGATCGACTATGGCTACACCTTC. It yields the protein CASSRTGIDYGYTF.

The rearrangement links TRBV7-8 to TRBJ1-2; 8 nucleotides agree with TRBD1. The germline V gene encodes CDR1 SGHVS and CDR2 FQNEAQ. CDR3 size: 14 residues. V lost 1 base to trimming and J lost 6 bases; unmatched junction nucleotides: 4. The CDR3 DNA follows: TGTGCCAGCAGCTTAGGCGGGACAGGTCATGGCTACACCTTC. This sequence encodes CASSLGGTGHGYTF. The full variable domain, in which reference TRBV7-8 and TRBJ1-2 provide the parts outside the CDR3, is GAGVSQSPRYKVAKRGQDVALRCDPISGHVSLFWYQQALGQGPEFLTYFQNEAQLDKSGLPSDRFFAERPEGSVSTLKIQRTQQEDSAVYLCASSLGGTGHGYTFGSGTRLTVV.

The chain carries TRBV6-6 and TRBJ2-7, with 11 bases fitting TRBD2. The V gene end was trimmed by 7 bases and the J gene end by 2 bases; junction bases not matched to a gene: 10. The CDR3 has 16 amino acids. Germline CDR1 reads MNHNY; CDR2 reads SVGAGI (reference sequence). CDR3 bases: TGTGCCAGCAACTTAATTAGCGGGGGGGAGACCTACGAGCAGTACTTC. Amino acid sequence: CASNLISGGETYEQYF.

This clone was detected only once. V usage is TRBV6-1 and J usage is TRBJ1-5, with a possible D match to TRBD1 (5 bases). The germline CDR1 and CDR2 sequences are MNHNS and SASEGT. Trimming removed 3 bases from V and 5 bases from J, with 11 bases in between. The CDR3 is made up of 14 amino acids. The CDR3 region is CASSEQGGHQPQHF. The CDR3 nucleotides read TGTGCCAGCAGTGAGCAGGGCGGCCATCAGCCCCAGCATTTT.

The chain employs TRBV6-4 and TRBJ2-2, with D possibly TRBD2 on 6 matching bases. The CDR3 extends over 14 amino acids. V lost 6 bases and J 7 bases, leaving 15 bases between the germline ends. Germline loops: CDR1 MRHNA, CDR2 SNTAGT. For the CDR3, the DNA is TGTGCCAGCAGCAAAATGGGGGGTAACGGGGAGCTGTTTTTT. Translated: CASSKMGGNGELFF.

The CDR3 sequence: CAISGRPTGSGTEAFF. The CDR3 nucleotides are TGTGCCATCAGTGGAAGGCCTACAGGGAGTGGCACTGAAGCTTTCTTT. The chain uses TRBV10-3 and TRBJ1-1; TRBD1 might be the D (6 bases). CDR1 is ENHRY and CDR2 is SYGVKD in the germline V gene. The CDR3 extends over 16 amino acids. Trimming took off 4 bases at V and 4 bases at J, with 19 bases between the two ends.

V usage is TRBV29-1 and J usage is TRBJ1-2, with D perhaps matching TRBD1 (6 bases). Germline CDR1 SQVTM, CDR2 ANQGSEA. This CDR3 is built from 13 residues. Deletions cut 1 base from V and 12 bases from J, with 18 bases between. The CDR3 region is CSVEVSHRAKDTF. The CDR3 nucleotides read TGCAGCGTTGAAGTCTCGCACAGGGCGAAGGACACCTTC.

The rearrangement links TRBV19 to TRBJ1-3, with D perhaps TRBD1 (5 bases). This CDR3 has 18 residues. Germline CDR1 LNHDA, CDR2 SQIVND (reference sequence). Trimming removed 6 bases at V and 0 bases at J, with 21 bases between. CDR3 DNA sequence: TGTGCCAGTAGCCCAGAAGGACGGTGGGGGGTCTCTGGAAACACCATATATTTT. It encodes CASSPEGRWGVSGNTIYF. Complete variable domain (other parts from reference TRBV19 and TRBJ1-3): DGGITQSPKYLFRKEGQNVTLSCEQNLNHDAMYWYRQDPGQGLRLIYYSQIVNDFQKGDIAEGYSVSREKKESFPLTVTSAQKNPTAFYLCASSPEGRWGVSGNTIYFGEGSWLTVV.

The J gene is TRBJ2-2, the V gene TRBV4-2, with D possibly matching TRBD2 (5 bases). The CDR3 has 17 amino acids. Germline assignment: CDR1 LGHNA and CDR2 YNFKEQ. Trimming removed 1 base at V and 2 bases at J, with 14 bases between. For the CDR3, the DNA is TGTGCCAGCAGCCAAGTTCAAGGAGGTGGTAACACCGGGGAGCTGTTTTTT. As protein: CASSQVQGGGNTGELFF.

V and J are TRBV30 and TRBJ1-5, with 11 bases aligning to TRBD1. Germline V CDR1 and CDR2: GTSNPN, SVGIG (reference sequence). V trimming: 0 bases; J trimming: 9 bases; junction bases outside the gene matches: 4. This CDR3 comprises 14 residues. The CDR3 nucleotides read TGTGCCTGGAGTGTCGGGACAGGGGGTTCGCCCCAGCATTTT. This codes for CAWSVGTGGSPQHF.

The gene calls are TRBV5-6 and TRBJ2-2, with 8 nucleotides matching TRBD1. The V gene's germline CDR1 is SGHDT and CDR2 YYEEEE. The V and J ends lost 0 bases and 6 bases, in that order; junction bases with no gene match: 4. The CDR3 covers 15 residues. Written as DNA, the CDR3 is TGTGCCAGCAGCTTGGGCCAGGGGGCGGCCGGGGAGCTGTTTTTT. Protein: CASSLGQGAAGELFF.

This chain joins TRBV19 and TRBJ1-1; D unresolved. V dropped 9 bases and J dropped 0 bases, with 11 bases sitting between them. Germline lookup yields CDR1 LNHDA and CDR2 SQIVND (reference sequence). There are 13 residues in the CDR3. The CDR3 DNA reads TGTGCCAGCGGGGTGGGTTTGAACACTGAAGCTTTCTTT. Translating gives CASGVGLNTEAFF.

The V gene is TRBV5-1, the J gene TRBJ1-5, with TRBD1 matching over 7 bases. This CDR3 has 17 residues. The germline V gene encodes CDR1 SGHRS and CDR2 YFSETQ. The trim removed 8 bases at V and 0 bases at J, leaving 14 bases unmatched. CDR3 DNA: TGCGCCAGATCCCATCCCAGGGGGAGAGATAGCAATCAGCCCCAGCATTTT. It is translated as CARSHPRGRDSNQPQHF.

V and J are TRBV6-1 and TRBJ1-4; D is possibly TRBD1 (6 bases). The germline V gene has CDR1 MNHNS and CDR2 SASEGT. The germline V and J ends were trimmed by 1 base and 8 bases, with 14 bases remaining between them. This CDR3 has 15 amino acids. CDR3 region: CASSEEGRGREKLFF. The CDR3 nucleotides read TGTGCCAGCAGTGAAGAGGGCAGGGGAAGGGAAAAACTGTTTTTT.

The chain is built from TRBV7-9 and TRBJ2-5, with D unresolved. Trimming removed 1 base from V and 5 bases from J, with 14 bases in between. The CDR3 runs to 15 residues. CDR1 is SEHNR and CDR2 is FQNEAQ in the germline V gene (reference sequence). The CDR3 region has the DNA TGTGCCAGCAGCTTAGTTGGTGTAGTTCACGAGACCCAGTACTTC. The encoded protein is CASSLVGVVHETQYF. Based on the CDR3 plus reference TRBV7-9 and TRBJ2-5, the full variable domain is DTGVSQNPRHKITKRGQNVTFRCDPISEHNRLYWYRQTLGQGPEFLTYFQNEAQLEKSRLLSDRFSAERPKGSFSTLEIQRTEQGDSAMYLCASSLVGVVHETQYFGPGTRLLVL.

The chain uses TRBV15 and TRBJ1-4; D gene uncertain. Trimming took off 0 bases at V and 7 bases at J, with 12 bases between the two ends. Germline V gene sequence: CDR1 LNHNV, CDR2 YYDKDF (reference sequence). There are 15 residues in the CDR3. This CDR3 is CATSRDGRDGEKLFF. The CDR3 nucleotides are TGTGCCACCAGCAGAGATGGCCGGGATGGTGAAAAACTGTTTTTT.

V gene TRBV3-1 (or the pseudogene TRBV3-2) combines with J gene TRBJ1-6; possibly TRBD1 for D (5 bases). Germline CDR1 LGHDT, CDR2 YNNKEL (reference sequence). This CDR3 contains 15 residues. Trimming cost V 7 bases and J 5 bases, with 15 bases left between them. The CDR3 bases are TGTGCCAGCACCGTTGCAGACAGAGATAATTCACCCCTCCACTTT. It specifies CASTVADRDNSPLHF.

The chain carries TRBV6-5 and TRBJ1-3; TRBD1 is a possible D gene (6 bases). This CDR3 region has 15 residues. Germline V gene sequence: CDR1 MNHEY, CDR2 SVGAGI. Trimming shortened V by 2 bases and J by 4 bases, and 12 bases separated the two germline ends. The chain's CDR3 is CASSYVGAKGNTIYF. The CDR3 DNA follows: TGTGCCAGCAGTTACGTGGGGGCCAAGGGAAACACCATATATTTT.

The CDR3 is CASSPGLAGADEQFF. CDR3 in DNA: TGTGCCAGCAGCCCCGGTCTAGCGGGGGCCGATGAGCAGTTCTTC. The chain couples TRBV3-1 (or the pseudogene TRBV3-2) to TRBJ2-1, with 10 bases lining up with TRBD2. Looked up from germline, CDR1 is LGHDT and CDR2 is YNNKEL (reference sequence). The J segment lost 8 bases and the V segment lost 4 bases, leaving 8 bases of the junction unmatched. The CDR3 covers 15 residues.

CDR3 DNA: TGTGCCAGCAGTTACAAGGGGCCGCAGCCCCAGCATTTT. Protein: CASSYKGPQPQHF. The chain employs TRBV6-5 and TRBJ1-5; maybe TRBD1 (5 bases). Trimming left V 2 bases short and J 7 bases short, with 9 bases between. CDR3 size: 13 residues. Per the germline V gene, CDR1 is MNHEY and CDR2 is SVGAGI.

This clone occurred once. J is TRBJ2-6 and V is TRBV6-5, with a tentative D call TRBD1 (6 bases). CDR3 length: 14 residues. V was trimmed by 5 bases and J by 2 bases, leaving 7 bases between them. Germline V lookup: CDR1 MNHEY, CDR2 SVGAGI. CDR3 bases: TGTGCCAGCAGTACAGGGCCTGGGGCCAACGTCCTGACTTTC. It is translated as CASSTGPGANVLTF.

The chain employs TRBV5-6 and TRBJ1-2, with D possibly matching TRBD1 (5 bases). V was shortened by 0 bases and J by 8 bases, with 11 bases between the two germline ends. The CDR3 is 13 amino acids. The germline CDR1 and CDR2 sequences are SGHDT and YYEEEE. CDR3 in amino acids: CASSLAGGSGYTF. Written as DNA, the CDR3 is TGTGCCAGCAGCTTGGCGGGGGGTAGCGGCTACACCTTC.

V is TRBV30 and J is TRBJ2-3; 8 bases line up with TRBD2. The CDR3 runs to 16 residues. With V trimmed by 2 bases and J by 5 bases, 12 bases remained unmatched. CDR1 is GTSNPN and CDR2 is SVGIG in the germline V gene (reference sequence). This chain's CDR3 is CAWSSEIAGLGDTQYF. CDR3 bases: TGTGCCTGGAGTTCAGAAATAGCGGGGCTGGGAGATACGCAGTATTTT.

In DNA form, the CDR3 reads TGCAGCGTTGAAGATACCGGGGGCTACACCTTC. This encodes CSVEDTGGYTF. This chain connects TRBV29-1 to TRBJ1-2; D is unclear. V lost 0 bases and J 8 bases, leaving 7 bases between the germline ends. Per the germline V gene, CDR1 is SQVTM and CDR2 is ANQGSEA. The CDR3 covers 11 residues.

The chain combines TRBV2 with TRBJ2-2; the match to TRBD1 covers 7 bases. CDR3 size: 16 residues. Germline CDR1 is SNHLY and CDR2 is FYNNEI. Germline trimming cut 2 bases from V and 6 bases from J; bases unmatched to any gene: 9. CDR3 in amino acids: CASSEPQDQGAGELFF. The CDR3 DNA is TGTGCCAGCAGTGAACCCCAGGATCAGGGGGCCGGGGAGCTGTTTTTT.

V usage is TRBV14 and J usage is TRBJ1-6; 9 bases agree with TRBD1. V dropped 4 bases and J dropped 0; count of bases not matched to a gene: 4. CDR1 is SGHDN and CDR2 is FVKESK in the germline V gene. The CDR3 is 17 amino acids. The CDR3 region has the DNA TGTGCCAGCAGCCTTGGACAGGGGAGCTCCTATAATTCACCCCTCCACTTT. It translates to CASSLGQGSSYNSPLHF.

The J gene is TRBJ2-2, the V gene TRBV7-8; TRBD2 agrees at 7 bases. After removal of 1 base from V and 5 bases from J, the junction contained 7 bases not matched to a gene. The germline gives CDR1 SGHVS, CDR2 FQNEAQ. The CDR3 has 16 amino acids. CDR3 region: CASSLVGGRATGELFF. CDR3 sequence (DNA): TGTGCCAGCAGCTTAGTGGGGGGGAGGGCGACCGGGGAGCTGTTTTTT.

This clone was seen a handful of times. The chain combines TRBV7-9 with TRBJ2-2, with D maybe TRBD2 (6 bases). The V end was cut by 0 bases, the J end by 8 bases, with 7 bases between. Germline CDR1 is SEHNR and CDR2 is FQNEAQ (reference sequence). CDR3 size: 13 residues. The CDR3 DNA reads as TGTGCCAGCAGCTTAGCCCTAGCGGGGGAGCTGTTTTTT. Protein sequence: CASSLALAGELFF.

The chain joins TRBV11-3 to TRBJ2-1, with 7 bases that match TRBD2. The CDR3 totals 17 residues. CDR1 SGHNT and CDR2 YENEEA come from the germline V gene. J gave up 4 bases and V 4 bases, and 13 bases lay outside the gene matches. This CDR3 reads CASSSRTGSGEYNEQFF. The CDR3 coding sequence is TGTGCCAGCAGCTCCAGGACTGGCAGCGGGGAATACAATGAGCAGTTCTTC.